The 2 T cell receptor beta chains below all came from one sample that was sequenced in a study of Graves' ophthalmopathy and Graves' hyperthyroidism. TCR beta CDR3 amplification used RNA transcripts. HTBI primers served in a first-round RT-PCR, which a second-round multiplex PCR followed. TCRdb analysed the multiplex PCR reads with MiXCR anew, one entry per CDR3 protein. The sample yields 500,000 to 700,000 distinct CDR3 sequences, approximately 21% seen once. The sequenced material came from peripheral blood. The receptors shown here come from a woman between 18 and 29 years old with stable Graves' hyperthyroidism. Some clones in this sample may be carry-over from other donors' samples.

This clonotype has only a few counts. This chain uses TRBV6-1 with TRBJ2-7; possibly TRBD1 for D (6 bases). V shed 7 bases and J shed 4 bases, with 17 bases lying between them. The CDR3 contains 14 residues. The V gene's germline CDR1 is MNHNS and CDR2 SASEGT. The chain's CDR3 is CASNPRTESYEQYF. In DNA form, the CDR3 reads TGTGCCAGCAACCCCCGGACAGAGAGTTACGAGCAGTACTTC.

V gene TRBV4-2 combines with J gene TRBJ1-5; D uncertain. V was cut by 4 bases and J by 1 base, with 14 bases left in between. Germline CDR1 reads LGHNA; CDR2 reads YNFKEQ. This CDR3 has 16 amino acids. The CDR3 DNA follows: TGTGCCAGCAGCCCCGACGGGCGATGGAGCAATCAGCCCCAGCATTTT. Encoded protein: CASSPDGRWSNQPQHF.